There are a few counts of the clone carrying this TCR beta chain. The CDR3 loop spans 14 amino acids. The germline gives CDR1 SGHAT, CDR2 FQNNGV. The germline V and J ends were trimmed by 4 bases and 5 bases, with 14 bases remaining between them. TCRdb recomputed calls from the 5' RACE reads with MiXCR, one row per CDR3 protein. Here the sample spans about 140,000 distinct CDR3 sequences, around 15% being singletons. The data derive from a study of T-cell memory formation after mild COVID-19. Study background: Clustering of TCRs was largely donor specific.

The sample taken for sequencing was PBMCs or a T cell subset sorted from them (not recorded which). The rearrangement joins TRBV11-2 to TRBJ1-1; unclear D gene. The sequence was collected from an adult woman who had mild COVID-19 (a few samples of this study predate the infection). Cell type and time point are not known. In DNA, the CDR3 is TGTGCCAGCAGCTCTAGTGTTACCGTTACTGAAGCTTTCTTT. Protein product: CASSSSVTVTEAFF.